The 15 T cell receptor beta chains presented below share a single source sample, sequenced in a study of OX40 agonist ivuxolimab in advanced cancers. The library was produced with the immunoSEQ multiplex PCR assay. TCRdb took this table from immuneACCESS and kept in-frame rearrangements with V and J called. Such tables lack part of the clones; where checked against another copy, unresolved V genes explain under half of the gap, and the rest is unexplained. The sample profile shows approximately 120,000 clones; under 95% of them were found once. The leading ten clones occupy 0.7% to 0.85% of the sample. Sample: CD4+ or CD8+ T cells sorted from blood, taken in a trial of the OX40 agonist ivuxolimab. These receptors came from an adult with an advanced solid tumor such as melanoma, head and neck, liver or kidney cancer.

The rearrangement uses TRBV7-8 and TRBJ1-6; D ambiguous. V was cut by 1 base and J by 0 bases, with 10 bases left in between. Germline lookup yields CDR1 SGHVS and CDR2 FQNEAQ. CDR3 length: 17 amino acids. The CDR3 sequence is CASSLVYPSSYNSPLHF. CDR3 nucleotides: TGTGCCAGCAGCTTAGTGTACCCGAGCTCCTATAATTCACCCCTCCACTTT.

This chain links TRBV30 with TRBJ1-4; 9 bases map to TRBD1. In germline, CDR1 is GTSNPN, CDR2 SVGIG (reference sequence). This CDR3 region has 13 residues. V gave up 5 bases and J gave up 5 bases; unmatched junction bases: 3. DNA for the CDR3: TGTGCCTGGCAAGGACAGGGGAATGAAAAACTGTTTTTT. This encodes CAWQGQGNEKLFF.

This rearrangement joins TRBV5-1 to TRBJ2-1; a weak D match, TRBD2 (5 bases). V dropped 0 bases and J dropped 0 bases, with 10 bases sitting between them. This CDR3 has 16 amino acids. CDR1 is SGHRS and CDR2 is YFSETQ in the germline V gene. This CDR3 is CASSLDGESSYNEQFF. CDR3 bases: TGCGCCAGCAGCTTGGATGGGGAGAGCTCCTACAATGAGCAGTTCTTC.

The chain uses TRBV4-2 and TRBJ1-1, with no clear D. V lost 3 bases and J lost 4, with 12 bases in between. The CDR3 length is 14 residues. CDR1 is LGHNA and CDR2 is YNFKEQ in the germline V gene. This CDR3 reads CASSHAGSTTEAFF. The DNA for the CDR3 is TGTGCCAGCAGCCACGCCGGAAGTACCACTGAAGCTTTCTTT.

The chain carries TRBV7-2 and TRBJ2-1; tentative D call: TRBD2 (5 bases). Germline values: CDR1 SGHTA, CDR2 FQGNSA. The CDR3 covers 15 residues. The germline V and J ends were trimmed by 2 bases and 8 bases, with 16 bases remaining between them. The CDR3 DNA reads as TGTGCCAGCAGCTTACAGGCGGGCGCCGGCGATGAGCAGTTCTTC. Translated, it gives CASSLQAGAGDEQFF.

This chain connects TRBV9 to TRBJ2-3; 9 bases line up with TRBD2. V was pared by 3 bases and J by 2 bases, with 7 bases of the junction left unmatched. The CDR3 has 16 amino acids. Germline CDR1 is SGDLS and CDR2 is YYNGEE. CDR3 coding DNA: TGTGCCAGCAGCGAACGTCCTAGCGGGATCACAGATACGCAGTATTTT. Its protein is CASSERPSGITDTQYF.

This chain uses TRBV6-5 with TRBJ2-3, with D tentatively TRBD1 (6 bases). Germline values: CDR1 MNHEY, CDR2 SVGAGI. V lost 6 bases and J 0 bases, leaving 13 bases between the germline ends. The CDR3 spans 15 residues. The CDR3 nucleotides read TGTGCCAGCAGCAACCAAGGGGGTAGCACAGATACGCAGTATTTT. Translating gives CASSNQGGSTDTQYF.

The V and J genes are TRBV27 and TRBJ1-2, with TRBD1 matching over 8 bases. Germline V gives CDR1 MNHEY, CDR2 SMNVEV (reference sequence). There are 15 residues in the CDR3. Trimming cost V 1 base and J 4 bases; bases outside gene matches: 5. This chain's CDR3 is CASSLYDGTGYGYTF. As DNA, the CDR3 is TGTGCCAGCAGTTTATACGACGGGACAGGCTATGGCTACACCTTC.

This clone has only a few counts. This chain uses TRBV5-1 with TRBJ2-2; TRBD2 matches at 7 bases. CDR1 is SGHRS, CDR2 YFSETQ, per germline. V shed 1 base and J 3 bases; nucleotides not matched to a gene: 3. The CDR3 spans 15 residues. In nucleotides, the CDR3 is TGCGCCAGCAGCTTGACGGGAGGTTACACCGGGGAGCTGTTTTTT. Protein: CASSLTGGYTGELFF.

The V and J genes are TRBV2 and TRBJ2-7; the D gene could be TRBD1 or TRBD2 (5 bases each). The CDR3 runs 13 residues. V lost 6 bases, J lost 3 bases, and 12 bases lay in between. CDR1 is SNHLY, CDR2 FYNNEI, per germline. The CDR3 nucleotides read TGTGCCAGCAGCCTTGGGACGGTCTACGAGCAGTACTTC. Translated: CASSLGTVYEQYF.

The chain has TRBV7-2 and TRBJ1-1; D gene unclear. The CDR3 extends over 12 amino acids. CDR1 and CDR2 from the germline V gene are SGHTA and FQGNSA. V shed 3 bases and J shed 4 bases, with 6 bases lying between them. The CDR3 DNA is TGTGCCAGCAGCTTCAGCCTCACTGAAGCTTTCTTT. Encoded protein: CASSFSLTEAFF. Looking up the rest from reference TRBV7-2 and TRBJ1-1 gives the full variable domain: GAGVSQSPSNKVTEKGKDVELRCDPISGHTALYWYRQSLGQGLEFLIYFQGNSAPDKSGLPSDRFSAERTGGSVSTLTIQRTQQEDSAVYLCASSFSLTEAFFGQGTRLTVV.

The chain carries TRBV15 and TRBJ2-1; D may be TRBD1 or TRBD2 (5 bases each). The CDR3 is made up of 14 amino acids. Germline CDR1 reads LNHNV; CDR2 reads YYDKDF (reference sequence). Between the trimmed V and J ends, which lost 3 bases and 4 bases, there was a span of 10 bases. CDR3 in amino acids: CATSRGPEYNEQFF. CDR3 DNA sequence: TGTGCCACCAGCAGGGGACCGGAGTACAATGAGCAGTTCTTC.

The V call is TRBV18, the J call TRBJ2-1; TRBD2 aligns across 7 bases. Germline lookup yields CDR1 KGHSH and CDR2 LQKENI. The trim removed 9 bases at V and 3 bases at J, leaving 8 bases unmatched. CDR3 size: 14 residues. CDR3 sequence reads: CASLGTILYNEQFF. CDR3 in DNA: TGTGCCAGTTTGGGGACTATCCTCTACAATGAGCAGTTCTTC. Together with reference TRBV18 and TRBJ2-1, the CDR3 gives the full variable domain: NAGVMQNPRHLVRRRGQEARLRCSPMKGHSHVYWYRQLPEEGLKFMVYLQKENIIDESGMPKERFSAEFPKEGPSILRIQQVVRGDSAAYFCASLGTILYNEQFFGPGTRLTVL.

The rearrangement joins TRBV7-3 to TRBJ2-3; 11 positions agree with TRBD1. The CDR3 length is 16 residues. The V segment lost 5 bases and the J segment 0 bases; nucleotides outside the gene matches: 4. Germline V gene lookup returns CDR1 SGHTA and CDR2 FQGTGA. The CDR3, as DNA: TGTGCCAGCAGCAGGACAGGGGGCGTGAGCACAGATACGCAGTATTTT. Amino acids: CASSRTGGVSTDTQYF.

V usage is TRBV6-5 and J usage is TRBJ1-1; D call uncertain. The CDR3 consists of 14 residues. The germline V and J ends were trimmed by 6 bases and 3 bases, with 14 bases remaining between them. The V gene's germline CDR1 is MNHEY and CDR2 SVGAGI. DNA of the CDR3: TGTGCCAGCAGGCTGACCCGGATTCACACTGAAGCTTTCTTT. This sequence encodes CASRLTRIHTEAFF.